Sequencing of this T cell receptor (beta chain) was carried out in a study of blood T cell repertoires in COVID-19. Turning to the study itself: Acute-phase and convalescent COVID-19 samples originated in the United States, Italy and Spain.

Followed over time, Seattle patients had been enrolled while infection was active. In the authors' workflow: For nucleated cells, counts were estimated from reference gene primer amplification. Profiling relied on immunoSEQ multiplex PCR, and the TCRdb table lists in-frame clones only, not all of them. The V and J calls and clone size were taken over from that table, and D and trimming were inferred from the DNA. The top ten clones hold around 1.6% of a sample with fewer than 350,000 clones, about 87% of them seen once. Germline CDR1 reads SGHKS; CDR2 reads YYEKEE (reference sequence). The length of the CDR3 is 15 residues. V was cut by 2 bases and J by 0 bases, with 9 bases left in between.

Sample: peripheral blood. This chain links TRBV5-5 with TRBJ1-3, with D maybe TRBD1 (5 bases). The sequence was collected from a woman in her 30s with COVID-19, enrolled during active disease. The CDR3 coding sequence is TGTGCCAGCAGCTTCGACAGTTACTCTGGAAACACCATATATTTT. Translated: CASSFDSYSGNTIYF.